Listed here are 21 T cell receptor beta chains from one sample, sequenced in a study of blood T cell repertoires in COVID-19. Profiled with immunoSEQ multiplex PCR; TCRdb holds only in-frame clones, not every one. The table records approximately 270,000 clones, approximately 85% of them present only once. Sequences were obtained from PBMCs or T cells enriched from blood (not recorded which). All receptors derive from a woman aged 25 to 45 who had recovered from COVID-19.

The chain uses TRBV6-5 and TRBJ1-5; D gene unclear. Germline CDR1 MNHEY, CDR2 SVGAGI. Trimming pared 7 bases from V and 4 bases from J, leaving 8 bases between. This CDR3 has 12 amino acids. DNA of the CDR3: TGTGCCAGCACGCAGTTAAATCAGCCCCAGCATTTT. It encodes CASTQLNQPQHF.

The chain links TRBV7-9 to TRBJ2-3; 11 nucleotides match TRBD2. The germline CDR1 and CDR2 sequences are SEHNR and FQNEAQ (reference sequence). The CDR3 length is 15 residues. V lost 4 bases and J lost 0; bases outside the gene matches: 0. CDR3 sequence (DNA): TGTGCCAGCAGCTCTAGCGGGGGGAGCACAGATACGCAGTATTTT. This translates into CASSSSGGSTDTQYF.

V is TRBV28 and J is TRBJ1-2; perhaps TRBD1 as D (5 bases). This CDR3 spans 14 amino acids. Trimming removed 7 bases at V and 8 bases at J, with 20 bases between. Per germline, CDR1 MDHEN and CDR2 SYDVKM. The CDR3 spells CASISGTGVSGYTF. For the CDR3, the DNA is TGTGCCAGCATTTCTGGGACGGGGGTCTCGGGCTACACCTTC.

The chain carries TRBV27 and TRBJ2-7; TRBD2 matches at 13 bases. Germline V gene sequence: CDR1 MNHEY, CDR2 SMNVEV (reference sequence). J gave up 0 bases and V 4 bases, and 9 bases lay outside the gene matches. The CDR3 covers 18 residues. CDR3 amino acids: CASSWVRTSGRSSYEQYF. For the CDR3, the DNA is TGTGCCAGCAGTTGGGTAAGGACTAGCGGGAGAAGCTCCTACGAGCAGTACTTC.

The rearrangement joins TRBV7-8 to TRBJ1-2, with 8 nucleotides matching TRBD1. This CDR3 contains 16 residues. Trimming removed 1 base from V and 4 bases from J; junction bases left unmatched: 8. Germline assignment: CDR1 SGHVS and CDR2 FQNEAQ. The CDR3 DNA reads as TGTGCCAGCAGCTTAGGGGCGGGACAGGCGATCTATGGCTACACCTTC. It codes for CASSLGAGQAIYGYTF. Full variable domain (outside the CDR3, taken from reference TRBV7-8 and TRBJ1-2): GAGVSQSPRYKVAKRGQDVALRCDPISGHVSLFWYQQALGQGPEFLTYFQNEAQLDKSGLPSDRFFAERPEGSVSTLKIQRTQQEDSAVYLCASSLGAGQAIYGYTFGSGTRLTVV.

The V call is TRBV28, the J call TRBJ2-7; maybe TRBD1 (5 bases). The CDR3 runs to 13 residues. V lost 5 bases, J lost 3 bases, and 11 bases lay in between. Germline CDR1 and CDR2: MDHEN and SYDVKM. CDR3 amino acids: CASSLYQGYEQYF. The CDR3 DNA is TGTGCCAGCAGTCTTTACCAGGGCTACGAGCAGTACTTC. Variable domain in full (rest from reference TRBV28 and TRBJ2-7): DVKVTQSSRYLVKRTGEKVFLECVQDMDHENMFWYRQDPGLGLRLIYFSYDVKMKEKGDIPEGYSVSREKKERFSLILESASTNQTSMYLCASSLYQGYEQYFGPGTRLTVT.

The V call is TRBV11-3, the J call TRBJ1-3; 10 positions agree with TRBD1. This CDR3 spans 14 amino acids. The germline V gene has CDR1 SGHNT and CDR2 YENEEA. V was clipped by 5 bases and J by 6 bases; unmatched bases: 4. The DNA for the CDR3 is TGTGCCAGCAGCACAGGGACAGGGGAAAACACCATATATTTT. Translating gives CASSTGTGENTIYF. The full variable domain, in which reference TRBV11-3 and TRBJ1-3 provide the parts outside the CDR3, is EAGVVQSPRYKIIEKKQPVAFWCNPISGHNTLYWYLQNLGQGPELLIRYENEEAVDDSQLPKDRFSAERLKGVDSTLKIQPAELGDSAVYLCASSTGTGENTIYFGEGSWLTVV.

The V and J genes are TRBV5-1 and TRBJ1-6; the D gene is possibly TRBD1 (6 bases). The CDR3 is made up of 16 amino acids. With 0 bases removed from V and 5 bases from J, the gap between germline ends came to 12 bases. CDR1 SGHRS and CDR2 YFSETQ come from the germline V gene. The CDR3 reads CASSLGRTDDNSPLHF. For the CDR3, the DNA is TGCGCCAGCAGCTTGGGGCGGACAGATGATAATTCACCCCTCCACTTT.

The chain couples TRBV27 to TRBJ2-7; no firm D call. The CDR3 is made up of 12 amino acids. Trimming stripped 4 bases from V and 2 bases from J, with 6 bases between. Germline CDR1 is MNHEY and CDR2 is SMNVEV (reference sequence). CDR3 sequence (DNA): TGTGCCAGCAGTTCCGTTCCCTACGAGCAGTACTTC. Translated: CASSSVPYEQYF.

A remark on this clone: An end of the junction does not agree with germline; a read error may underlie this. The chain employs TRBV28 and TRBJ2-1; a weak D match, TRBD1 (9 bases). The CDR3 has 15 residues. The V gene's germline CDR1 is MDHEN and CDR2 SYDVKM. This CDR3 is CASTLAGQGYNEQFF. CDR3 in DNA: TGTGCCAGCACTTTAGCGGGACAGGGCTACAATGAGCAGTTCTTC.

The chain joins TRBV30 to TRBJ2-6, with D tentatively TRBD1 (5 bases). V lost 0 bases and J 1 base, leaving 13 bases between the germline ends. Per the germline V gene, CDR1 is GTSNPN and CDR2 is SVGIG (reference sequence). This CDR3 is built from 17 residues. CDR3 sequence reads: CAWSVAPGRSGANVLTF. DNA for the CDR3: TGTGCCTGGAGTGTTGCGCCAGGGCGATCTGGGGCCAACGTCCTGACTTTC.

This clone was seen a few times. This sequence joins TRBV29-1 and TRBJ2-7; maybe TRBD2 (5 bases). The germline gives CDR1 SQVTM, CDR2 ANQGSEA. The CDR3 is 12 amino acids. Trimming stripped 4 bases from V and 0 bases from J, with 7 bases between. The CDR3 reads CSVGGYSYEQYF. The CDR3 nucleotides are TGCAGCGTTGGCGGGTACTCCTACGAGCAGTACTTC.

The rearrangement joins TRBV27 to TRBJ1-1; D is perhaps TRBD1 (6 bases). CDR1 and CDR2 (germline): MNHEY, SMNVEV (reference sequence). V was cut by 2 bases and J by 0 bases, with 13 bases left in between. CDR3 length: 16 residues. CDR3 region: CASSLEVGAVNTEAFF. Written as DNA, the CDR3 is TGTGCCAGCAGTTTAGAAGTGGGGGCGGTGAACACTGAAGCTTTCTTT.

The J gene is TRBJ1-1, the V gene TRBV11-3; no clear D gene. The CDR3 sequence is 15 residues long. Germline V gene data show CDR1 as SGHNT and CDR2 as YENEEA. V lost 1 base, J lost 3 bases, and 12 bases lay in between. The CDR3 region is CASSLGDGGDTEAFF. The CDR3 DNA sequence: TGTGCCAGCAGCTTAGGTGACGGCGGGGACACTGAAGCTTTCTTT.

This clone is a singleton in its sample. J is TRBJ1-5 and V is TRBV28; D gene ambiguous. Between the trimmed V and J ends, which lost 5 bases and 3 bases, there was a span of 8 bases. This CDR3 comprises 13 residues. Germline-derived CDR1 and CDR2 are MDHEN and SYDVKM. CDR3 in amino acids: CASSPRHNQPQHF. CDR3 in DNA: TGTGCCAGCAGTCCTAGGCACAATCAGCCCCAGCATTTT.

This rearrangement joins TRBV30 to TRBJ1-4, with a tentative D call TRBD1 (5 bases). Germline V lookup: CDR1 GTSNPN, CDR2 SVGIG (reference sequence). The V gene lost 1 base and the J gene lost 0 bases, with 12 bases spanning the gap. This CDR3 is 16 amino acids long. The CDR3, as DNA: TGTGCCTGGAGTGCCCCCGGAGGGGCAACTAATGAAAAACTGTTTTTT. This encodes CAWSAPGGATNEKLFF. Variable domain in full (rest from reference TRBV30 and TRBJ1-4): SQTIHQWPATLVQPVGSPLSLECTVEGTSNPNLYWYRQAAGRGLQLLFYSVGIGQISSEVPQNLSASRPQDRQFILSSKKLLLSDSGFYLCAWSAPGGATNEKLFFGSGTQLSVL.

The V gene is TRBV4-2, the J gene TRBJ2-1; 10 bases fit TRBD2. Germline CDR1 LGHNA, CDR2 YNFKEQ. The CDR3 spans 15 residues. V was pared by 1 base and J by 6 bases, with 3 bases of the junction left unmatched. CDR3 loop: CASSQAAGGPNEQFF. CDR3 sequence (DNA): TGTGCCAGCAGCCAAGCAGCGGGGGGGCCCAATGAGCAGTTCTTC.

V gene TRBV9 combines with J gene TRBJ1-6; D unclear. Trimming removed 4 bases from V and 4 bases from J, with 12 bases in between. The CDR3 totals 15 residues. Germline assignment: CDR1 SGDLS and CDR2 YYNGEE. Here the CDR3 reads CASSFQRGYNSPLHF. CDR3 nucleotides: TGTGCCAGCAGCTTTCAAAGAGGGTATAATTCACCCCTCCACTTT.

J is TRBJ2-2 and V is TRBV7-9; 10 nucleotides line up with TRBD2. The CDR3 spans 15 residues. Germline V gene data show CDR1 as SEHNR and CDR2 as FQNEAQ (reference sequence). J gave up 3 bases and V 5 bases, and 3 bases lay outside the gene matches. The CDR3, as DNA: TGTGCCAGCAGCGCTAGCGGGGGTTACACCGGGGAGCTGTTTTTT. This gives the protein CASSASGGYTGELFF.

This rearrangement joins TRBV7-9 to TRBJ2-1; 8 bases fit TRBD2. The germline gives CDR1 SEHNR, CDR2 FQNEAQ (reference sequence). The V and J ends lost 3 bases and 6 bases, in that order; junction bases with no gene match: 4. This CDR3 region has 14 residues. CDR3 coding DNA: TGTGCCAGCAGCTTGGCGGGGGGTCTCAATGAGCAGTTCTTC. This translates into CASSLAGGLNEQFF.

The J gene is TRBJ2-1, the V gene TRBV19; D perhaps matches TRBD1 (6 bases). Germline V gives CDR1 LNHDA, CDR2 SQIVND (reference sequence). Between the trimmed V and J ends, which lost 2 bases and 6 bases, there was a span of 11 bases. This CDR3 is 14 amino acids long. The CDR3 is CASSIQGFRNEQFF. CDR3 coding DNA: TGTGCCAGTAGTATACAGGGGTTCCGCAATGAGCAGTTCTTC.